A selection of T cell receptor beta chains follows, all from one sample in a study of T cells in Graves' hyperthyroidism and ophthalmopathy. In TCRdb, the multiplex PCR reads were re-called with MiXCR into one record per CDR3 protein. The sample contains some 210,000 distinct CDR3 sequences, under 20% of which appear only once. The material sequenced was blood. All receptors derive from a man aged 45-65 years with Graves' hyperthyroidism. CDR3s include the opening cysteine and the closing phenylalanine or tryptophan. A D gene is named only where the DNA matches it firmly. Some rows have no size entry. The others give once, few or many, or a class for an expanded clone.

clone size: many
D gene: TRBD2
J gene: TRBJ2-3
V gene: TRBV6-1
CDR3 protein: CASRLSGTSGTDTQYF
CDR3 DNA: TGTGCCAGCAGACTCTCCGGGACTAGCGGCACAGATACGCAGTATTTT

clone size: few
D gene: TRBD2
J gene: TRBJ2-2
V gene: TRBV20-1
CDR3 protein: CSARNPTSGKLTGELFF
CDR3 DNA: TGCAGTGCTAGAAACCCGACTAGCGGGAAACTGACCGGGGAGCTGTTTTTT

clone size: many
D gene: NA
J gene: TRBJ1-6
V gene: TRBV28
CDR3 protein: CASSWRVDSPLHF
CDR3 DNA: TGTGCCAGCAGTTGGCGCGTGGATTCACCCCTCCACTTT

clone size: many
D gene: NA
J gene: TRBJ1-2
V gene: TRBV3-1
CDR3 protein: CASSQPGQQPYGYTF
CDR3 DNA: TGTGCCAGCAGCCAACCGGGACAACAACCCTATGGCTACACCTTC

clone size: NA
D gene: TRBD2
J gene: TRBJ2-5
V gene: TRBV7-2
CDR3 protein: CASSFGGKETQYF
CDR3 DNA: TGTGCCAGCAGTTTCGGGGGGAAAGAGACCCAGTACTTC

clone size: many
D gene: NA
J gene: TRBJ1-1
V gene: TRBV5-5
CDR3 protein: CASSWSGGLTEAFF
CDR3 DNA: TGTGCCAGCAGCTGGTCGGGGGGATTGACTGAAGCTTTCTTT

clone size: many
D gene: NA
J gene: TRBJ1-2
V gene: TRBV11-2
CDR3 protein: CASSSGDIYGYTF
CDR3 DNA: TGTGCCAGCAGCTCGGGGGACATTTATGGCTACACCTTC

clone size: many
D gene: NA
J gene: TRBJ2-7
V gene: TRBV28
CDR3 protein: CASSSRYEQYF
CDR3 DNA: TGTGCCAGCAGTTCCCGGTACGAGCAGTACTTC

clone size: few
D gene: NA
J gene: TRBJ2-6
V gene: TRBV9
CDR3 protein: CASSPRGDPGANVLTF
CDR3 DNA: TGTGCCAGCAGTCCTCGAGGGGATCCCGGGGCCAACGTCCTGACTTTC

clone size: many
D gene: NA
J gene: TRBJ2-5
V gene: TRBV3-1
CDR3 protein: CASSQEPRSQETQYF
CDR3 DNA: TGTGCCAGCAGCCAAGAACCACGGTCACAAGAGACCCAGTACTTC

clone size: many
D gene: NA
J gene: TRBJ2-7
V gene: TRBV3-1
CDR3 protein: CASSRSGFSSYEQYF
CDR3 DNA: TGTGCCAGCAGTCGCAGCGGGTTTAGCTCCTACGAGCAGTACTTC

clone size: many
D gene: NA
J gene: TRBJ1-6
V gene: TRBV2
CDR3 protein: CASRSSYNSPLHF
CDR3 DNA: TGTGCCAGCAGAAGCTCCTATAATTCACCCCTCCACTTT

clone size: many
D gene: NA
J gene: TRBJ2-5
V gene: TRBV12-3/TRBV12-4
CDR3 protein: CASSKQEHLYF
CDR3 DNA: TGTGCCAGCAGTAAACAGGAGCACCTGTACTTC

clone size: once
D gene: TRBD1
J gene: TRBJ1-1
V gene: TRBV5-1
CDR3 protein: CASSGGQENTEAFF
CDR3 DNA: TGCGCCAGCAGCGGAGGACAGGAGAACACTGAAGCTTTCTTT

clone size: many
D gene: NA
J gene: TRBJ1-6
V gene: TRBV12-3/TRBV12-4
CDR3 protein: CASSLRPYNSPLHF
CDR3 DNA: TGTGCCAGCAGTTTACGGCCCTATAATTCACCCCTCCACTTT

clone size: few
D gene: TRBD1
J gene: TRBJ1-6
V gene: TRBV27
CDR3 protein: CATRGGTGVSPLHF
CDR3 DNA: TGTGCCACCAGGGGAGGGACAGGGGTTTCACCCCTCCACTTT

clone size: NA
D gene: TRBD1
J gene: TRBJ1-5
V gene: TRBV5-6
CDR3 protein: CASSLLTRDRGLGGQPQHF
CDR3 DNA: TGTGCCAGCAGCTTGTTAACCCGGGACAGGGGATTGGGGGGTCAGCCCCAGCATTTT

clone size: NA
D gene: NA
J gene: TRBJ1-1
V gene: TRBV7-9
CDR3 protein: CASDLEANTEAFF
CDR3 DNA: TGTGCCTCCGACTTGGAGGCGAACACTGAAGCTTTCTTT

clone size: many
D gene: NA
J gene: TRBJ2-5
V gene: TRBV5-1
CDR3 protein: CASSLGTVRETQYF
CDR3 DNA: TGCGCCAGCAGCTTGGGGACAGTGCGTGAGACCCAGTACTTC

clone size: many
D gene: TRBD1
J gene: TRBJ2-6
V gene: TRBV5-1
CDR3 protein: CASSHLPTGAGANVLTF
CDR3 DNA: TGCGCCAGCAGCCATCTACCCACAGGGGCCGGGGCCAACGTCCTGACTTTC

clone size: NA
D gene: TRBD1
J gene: TRBJ1-1
V gene: TRBV13
CDR3 protein: CASSRETGGTEAFF
CDR3 DNA: TGTGCCAGCAGCCGAGAGACAGGGGGCACTGAAGCTTTCTTT

clone size: few
D gene: NA
J gene: TRBJ1-1
V gene: TRBV2
CDR3 protein: CASSVWALNTEAFF
CDR3 DNA: TGTGCCAGCAGTGTGTGGGCCTTGAACACTGAAGCTTTCTTT

clone size: many
D gene: NA
J gene: TRBJ2-7
V gene: TRBV20-1
CDR3 protein: CSARLQGGEQYF
CDR3 DNA: TGCAGTGCTAGATTACAGGGCGGCGAGCAGTACTTC

clone size: many
D gene: NA
J gene: TRBJ1-1
V gene: TRBV3-1
CDR3 protein: CASSQGGNTEAFF
CDR3 DNA: TGTGCCAGCAGCCAGGGGGGCAACACTGAAGCTTTCTTT

clone size: few
D gene: NA
J gene: TRBJ1-2
V gene: TRBV10-3
CDR3 protein: CAISESGGNYGYTF
CDR3 DNA: TGTGCCATCAGTGAGTCCGGCGGAAACTATGGCTACACCTTC

clone size: NA
D gene: TRBD1
J gene: TRBJ2-7
V gene: TRBV28
CDR3 protein: CASSLDRLYEQYF
CDR3 DNA: TGTGCCAGCAGTTTGGACAGGCTCTACGAGCAGTACTTC

clone size: many
D gene: TRBD1
J gene: TRBJ2-3
V gene: TRBV5-1
CDR3 protein: CASRGTGVTDTQYF
CDR3 DNA: TGCGCCAGCAGAGGGACAGGAGTCACAGATACGCAGTATTTT

clone size: NA
D gene: NA
J gene: TRBJ2-3
V gene: TRBV7-9
CDR3 protein: CASSFPASGPQASTDTQYF
CDR3 DNA: TGTGCCAGCAGCTTCCCGGCTTCGGGGCCCCAGGCTTCCACAGATACGCAGTATTTT

clone size: few
D gene: TRBD2
J gene: TRBJ2-3
V gene: TRBV29-1
CDR3 protein: CSVEFLEAGEYTDTQYF
CDR3 DNA: TGCAGCGTTGAGTTTTTAGAAGCGGGAGAGTACACAGATACGCAGTATTTT

clone size: NA
D gene: TRBD2
J gene: TRBJ2-3
V gene: TRBV25-1
CDR3 protein: CASSAASGVTATDTQYF
CDR3 DNA: TGTGCCAGCAGTGCCGCTAGCGGGGTTACCGCCACAGATACGCAGTATTTT

clone size: many
D gene: NA
J gene: TRBJ1-1
V gene: TRBV28
CDR3 protein: CASSLFGSNTEAFF
CDR3 DNA: TGTGCCAGCAGTTTATTCGGGTCGAACACTGAAGCTTTCTTT

clone size: NA
D gene: NA
J gene: TRBJ1-5
V gene: TRBV3-1
CDR3 protein: CASSQGVWQPQHF
CDR3 DNA: TGTGCCAGCAGCCAAGGGGTCTGGCAGCCCCAGCATTTT

clone size: few
D gene: NA
J gene: TRBJ2-7
V gene: TRBV18
CDR3 protein: CASSPSRDEQYF
CDR3 DNA: TGTGCCAGCTCACCCTCTAGGGACGAGCAGTACTTC

clone size: many
D gene: NA
J gene: TRBJ2-3
V gene: TRBV7-2
CDR3 protein: CASSSTGLTDTQYF
CDR3 DNA: TGTGCCAGCAGCTCAACGGGGCTCACAGATACGCAGTATTTT

clone size: NA
D gene: TRBD1
J gene: TRBJ1-3
V gene: TRBV20-1
CDR3 protein: CSARTGTDGNTIYF
CDR3 DNA: TGCAGTGCTAGAACCGGGACAGATGGAAACACCATATATTTT

clone size: NA
D gene: NA
J gene: TRBJ2-5
V gene: TRBV6-5
CDR3 protein: CASSYRGRGETQYF
CDR3 DNA: TGTGCCAGCAGTTACAGGGGGCGGGGGGAGACCCAGTACTTC

clone size: many
D gene: NA
J gene: TRBJ1-5
V gene: TRBV28
CDR3 protein: CASSPPAQPQHF
CDR3 DNA: TGTGCCAGCAGTCCTCCAGCACAGCCCCAGCATTTT

clone size: NA
D gene: NA
J gene: TRBJ1-5
V gene: TRBV11-2
CDR3 protein: CASSSGLGQPQHF
CDR3 DNA: TGTGCCAGCAGCTCGGGGTTGGGTCAGCCCCAGCATTTT

clone size: NA
D gene: NA
J gene: TRBJ2-7
V gene: TRBV6-1
CDR3 protein: CASRPEVSYEQYF
CDR3 DNA: TGTGCCAGCCGGCCAGAAGTCTCCTACGAGCAGTACTTC

clone size: NA
D gene: TRBD1
J gene: TRBJ2-7
V gene: TRBV3-1
CDR3 protein: CASSRYRDRGRGEQYF
CDR3 DNA: TGTGCCAGCAGCCGGTACCGGGACAGGGGGCGGGGTGAGCAGTACTTC

clone size: few
D gene: NA
J gene: TRBJ2-7
V gene: TRBV4-1
CDR3 protein: CASSQVRGDYEQYF
CDR3 DNA: TGCGCCAGCAGCCAAGTCAGGGGGGACTACGAGCAGTACTTC

clone size: NA
D gene: NA
J gene: TRBJ2-2
V gene: TRBV12-3/TRBV12-4
CDR3 protein: CASSPIAGELFF
CDR3 DNA: TGTGCCAGCAGTCCGATCGCCGGGGAGCTGTTTTTT

clone size: many
D gene: TRBD1
J gene: TRBJ2-7
V gene: TRBV5-1
CDR3 protein: CASSRGQGSSYEQYF
CDR3 DNA: TGCGCCAGCAGTCGCGGACAGGGGAGCTCCTACGAGCAGTACTTC

clone size: many
D gene: TRBD1
J gene: TRBJ2-7
V gene: TRBV12-5
CDR3 protein: CASGSGQGAYEQYF
CDR3 DNA: TGTGCTAGTGGTAGCGGACAGGGGGCGTACGAGCAGTACTTC